The 24 T cell receptor beta chains in this list originate from one sample, sequenced in a study of T cells in pancreatic ductal adenocarcinoma. Surgery without prior neoadjuvant therapy was the treatment of the selected pancreatic ductal adenocarcinoma patients. The assay was immunoSEQ multiplex PCR, and TCRdb's table has in-frame clones only and misses some. The sample lists tens of thousands of clones, around nine tenths occurring once. Sequencing was carried out using PBMCs. These receptors were taken from a human donor with pancreatic ductal adenocarcinoma.

This chain connects TRBV7-6 to TRBJ2-7; the match to TRBD2 covers 13 bases. With V trimmed by 5 bases and J by 2 bases, 3 bases remained unmatched. The CDR3 has 15 residues. The germline V gene encodes CDR1 SGHVS and CDR2 FNYEAQ. CDR3 bases: TGTGCCAGCAGCAGGACTAGCGGGGGACCCTACGAGCAGTACTTC. It is translated as CASSRTSGGPYEQYF.

This chain uses TRBV6-6 with TRBJ2-7, with 9 bases matching TRBD2. The CDR3 totals 15 residues. Germline V CDR1 and CDR2: MNHNY, SVGAGI (reference sequence). Germline trimming cut 6 bases from V and 3 bases from J; bases unmatched to any gene: 9. CDR3 DNA: TGTGCCAGCAGGGTGACTAGCGGATCCTTCTACGAGCAGTACTTC. It specifies CASRVTSGSFYEQYF.

J is TRBJ2-1 and V is TRBV4-2; tentatively, D is TRBD2 (6 bases). CDR1 is LGHNA and CDR2 is YNFKEQ in the germline V gene. The germline V and J ends were trimmed by 2 bases and 8 bases, with 16 bases remaining between them. CDR3 length equals 15 residues. CDR3 region: CASSQTSGSQHEQFF. The CDR3 DNA is TGTGCCAGCAGCCAAACGTCCGGGAGTCAGCATGAGCAGTTCTTC.

V and J are TRBV6-4 and TRBJ2-2; D uncertain. The length of the CDR3 is 16 residues. V gave up 4 bases and J gave up 2 bases, with 14 bases separating them. In germline, CDR1 is MRHNA, CDR2 SNTAGT. The chain's CDR3 is CASSAGLEANTGELFF. The CDR3 nucleotides are TGTGCCAGCAGTGCCGGGCTAGAGGCCAACACCGGGGAGCTGTTTTTT.

The chain carries TRBV4-1 and TRBJ2-1, with 10 bases aligning to TRBD2. CDR1 and CDR2 (germline): MGHRA, YSYEKL. CDR3 length: 16 residues. V dropped 3 bases and J dropped 2; count of bases not matched to a gene: 4. The CDR3 here is CASSHPGLAAYNEQFF. CDR3 nucleotides: TGCGCCAGCAGCCACCCCGGACTAGCGGCCTACAATGAGCAGTTCTTC.

The chain joins TRBV5-4 to TRBJ1-1; D call uncertain. Germline assignment: CDR1 SGHNT and CDR2 YYREEE (reference sequence). The V gene lost 2 bases and the J gene lost 0 bases, with 5 bases spanning the gap. The CDR3 sequence is 13 residues long. This CDR3 reads CASSFGMNTEAFF. The CDR3, as DNA: TGTGCCAGCAGCTTCGGGATGAACACTGAAGCTTTCTTT.

The chain joins TRBV9 to TRBJ2-1, with TRBD2 as a possible D gene (6 bases). Looked up from germline, CDR1 is SGDLS and CDR2 is YYNGEE. The ends were cut back, 4 bases at V and 1 base at J, with 24 bases in the middle. This CDR3 contains 19 residues. DNA of the CDR3: TGTGCCAGCAGCTCAATCAGTGGGACGGGAGTCGGATCCTACAATGAGCAGTTCTTC. Encoded protein: CASSSISGTGVGSYNEQFF.

This clone came up a few times. The CDR3 region is CATKGTSGREGYEQYF. Written as DNA, the CDR3 is TGTGCCACCAAAGGGACTAGCGGGAGAGAGGGCTACGAGCAGTACTTC. The gene calls are TRBV10-3 and TRBJ2-7, with 14 positions matching TRBD2. Per the germline V gene, CDR1 is ENHRY and CDR2 is SYGVKD. The CDR3 has 16 residues. J lost 3 bases, V lost 10 bases, and 11 bases had no gene match.

The rearrangement links TRBV27 to TRBJ1-1; the D gene is possibly TRBD1 (6 bases). This CDR3 has 15 residues. CDR1 is MNHEY, CDR2 SMNVEV, per germline (reference sequence). V was cut by 7 bases and J by 0 bases, with 15 bases left in between. The CDR3 DNA sequence: TGTGCCAGCATAAGACAGGTGGGGATGAACACTGAAGCTTTCTTT. Residues: CASIRQVGMNTEAFF.

V gene TRBV7-9 combines with J gene TRBJ2-5, with D perhaps being TRBD1 or TRBD2 (5 bases each). CDR3 size: 15 residues. Germline V lookup: CDR1 SEHNR, CDR2 FQNEAQ (reference sequence). Trimming cost V 7 bases and J 0 bases, with 15 bases left between them. The CDR3 sequence: CASTLTGTNQETQYF. CDR3 in DNA: TGTGCCAGCACCCTAACCGGGACCAACCAAGAGACCCAGTACTTC.

The V call is TRBV7-9, the J call TRBJ1-5; D gene unclear. Germline CDR1 is SEHNR and CDR2 is FQNEAQ (reference sequence). Trimming took off 1 base at V and 0 bases at J, with 7 bases between the two ends. CDR3 length equals 15 residues. The CDR3 DNA sequence: TGTGCCAGCAGCTTAGACATCTATAGCAATCAGCCCCAGCATTTT. It specifies CASSLDIYSNQPQHF. Variable domain in full (rest from reference TRBV7-9 and TRBJ1-5): DTGVSQNPRHKITKRGQNVTFRCDPISEHNRLYWYRQTLGQGPEFLTYFQNEAQLEKSRLLSDRFSAERPKGSFSTLEIQRTEQGDSAMYLCASSLDIYSNQPQHFGDGTRLSIL.

The V call is TRBV19, the J call TRBJ2-1; D tentatively reads TRBD1 or TRBD2 (5 bases each). The CDR3 totals 16 residues. The V gene's germline CDR1 is LNHDA and CDR2 SQIVND (reference sequence). The V gene lost 9 bases and the J gene lost 3 bases, with 21 bases spanning the gap. This CDR3 reads CASLPSRGTLYNEQFF. Here the CDR3 DNA reads TGTGCCAGCCTCCCGAGTAGAGGGACCCTCTACAATGAGCAGTTCTTC.

The rearrangement joins TRBV7-2 to TRBJ1-5; 7 bases are a match to TRBD1. V shed 0 bases and J 3 bases; nucleotides not matched to a gene: 5. There are 16 residues in the CDR3. The germline gives CDR1 SGHTA, CDR2 FQGNSA. CDR3: CASSLAGRGNNQPQHF. The CDR3 DNA follows: TGTGCCAGCAGCTTAGCCGGCAGGGGGAACAATCAGCCCCAGCATTTT.

The sample holds one count of this clone. The CDR3 reads CASSTETGTGELFF. DNA of the CDR3: TGTGCCAGTAGTACGGAGACGGGCACCGGGGAGCTGTTTTTT. The chain carries TRBV19 and TRBJ2-2; D uncertain. V dropped 4 bases and J dropped 4 bases, with 10 bases sitting between them. The CDR3 loop spans 14 amino acids. In germline, CDR1 is LNHDA, CDR2 SQIVND (reference sequence).

This chain links TRBV28 with TRBJ2-2; 8 bases are a match to TRBD1. The CDR3 covers 17 residues. From germline, CDR1 is MDHEN and CDR2 SYDVKM. The J segment lost 5 bases and the V segment lost 5 bases, leaving 13 bases of the junction unmatched. The CDR3 here is CASSEPRQGMVTGELFF. DNA for the CDR3: TGTGCCAGCAGTGAACCCCGACAGGGGATGGTTACCGGGGAGCTGTTTTTT.

The chain couples TRBV6-1 to TRBJ1-5; a possible D gene is TRBD1 (6 bases). There are 12 residues in the CDR3. Trimming pared 8 bases from V and 9 bases from J, leaving 14 bases between. The germline V gene has CDR1 MNHNS and CDR2 SASEGT. The CDR3 DNA follows: TGTGCCAGCGGGGGGCGGGACTGGCCCCAGCATTTT. It codes for CASGGRDWPQHF.

The rearrangement uses TRBV7-9 and TRBJ1-1, with 8 bases aligning to TRBD1. The CDR3 length is 12 residues. V shed 5 bases and J 9 bases; nucleotides not matched to a gene: 5. Germline CDR1 reads SEHNR; CDR2 reads FQNEAQ (reference sequence). CDR3 sequence (DNA): TGTGCCAGCAGCACAACAGGGGGACAAGCTTTCTTT. The encoded protein is CASSTTGGQAFF.

The CDR3, as DNA: TGTGCCAGTATCCGGACTAGCTCAAGCACAGATACGCAGTATTTT. Residues: CASIRTSSSTDTQYF. The V gene is TRBV19, the J gene TRBJ2-3, with 8 bases matching TRBD2. Germline assignment: CDR1 LNHDA and CDR2 SQIVND (reference sequence). The length of the CDR3 is 15 residues. The junction had 6 bases not matched to a gene; V was cut back by 7 bases and J by 0 bases.

The rearrangement uses TRBV19 and TRBJ2-1; 9 bases are a match to TRBD2. Per the germline V gene, CDR1 is LNHDA and CDR2 is SQIVND (reference sequence). The V and J ends lost 2 bases and 7 bases, in that order; junction bases with no gene match: 9. The CDR3 consists of 16 residues. The CDR3 DNA is TGTGCCAGTAGTATACAAGGCGGGAGGGCCGGGAATGAGCAGTTCTTC. It specifies CASSIQGGRAGNEQFF. The whole variable domain, filled in from reference TRBV19 and TRBJ2-1, reads DGGITQSPKYLFRKEGQNVTLSCEQNLNHDAMYWYRQDPGQGLRLIYYSQIVNDFQKGDIAEGYSVSREKKESFPLTVTSAQKNPTAFYLCASSIQGGRAGNEQFFGPGTRLTVL.

The chain joins TRBV10-3 to TRBJ2-5; TRBD2 agrees at 13 bases. CDR3 size: 15 residues. V lost 7 bases, J lost 4 bases, and 6 bases stayed unmatched. Per germline, CDR1 ENHRY and CDR2 SYGVKD. The CDR3 DNA reads TGTGCCATCATGGATGGACTAGCGGGAGTAGAGACCCAGTACTTC. Translated, it gives CAIMDGLAGVETQYF.

This chain joins TRBV7-8 and TRBJ2-1; 11 positions agree with TRBD2. The V gene end was trimmed by 5 bases and the J gene end by 6 bases; junction bases not matched to a gene: 6. This CDR3 contains 15 residues. Germline assignment: CDR1 SGHVS and CDR2 FQNEAQ. The CDR3 DNA follows: TGTGCCAGCAGCATCTCAGGGACTAGCGGCAATGAGCAGTTCTTC. It codes for CASSISGTSGNEQFF.

The chain carries TRBV18 and TRBJ1-2; D gene unclear. Per germline, CDR1 KGHSH and CDR2 LQKENI. This CDR3 is 15 amino acids long. V shed 6 bases and J shed 4 bases, with 18 bases lying between them. The CDR3 sequence is CASSPTAITGYGYTF. Here the CDR3 DNA reads TGTGCCAGCTCTCCTACGGCAATTACGGGCTATGGCTACACCTTC.

This rearrangement joins TRBV5-1 to TRBJ2-7, with 8 positions matching TRBD1. Losses at the gene ends were 4 bases for V and 0 bases for J; bases not matched to a gene: 6. Looked up from germline, CDR1 is SGHRS and CDR2 is YFSETQ. The CDR3 length is 15 residues. The CDR3, as DNA: TGCGCCAGCAGCCCGGGACAGGTTCTCTCCTACGAGCAGTACTTC. This translates into CASSPGQVLSYEQYF.

This clone was recorded only once. The rearrangement uses TRBV11-2 and TRBJ2-5; 8 bases fit TRBD1. The CDR3 is 15 residues long. CDR1 SGHAT and CDR2 FQNNGV come from the germline V gene. After removal of 3 bases from V and 3 bases from J, the junction contained 6 bases not matched to a gene. CDR3 nucleotides: TGTGCCAGCAGCTTGCCTAACAGGGGGAAAGAGACCCAGTACTTC. It yields the protein CASSLPNRGKETQYF.